This is a list of T cell receptor beta chains from one sample in a study of cytomegalovirus exposure and HLA in healthy donors. Profiling relied on immunoSEQ multiplex PCR, and the TCRdb table lists in-frame clones only, not all of them. The data show roughly 160,000 clones, around 82% seen once. Sequencing input: PBMCs. The receptors derive from a man aged 30 to 39 in good health and CMV-seronegative. Each CDR3 is given with its conserved first and last residue. Fields, in order: J gene, D gene, clone size, V gene, CDR3 DNA, CDR3 protein. The D gene is left open where the match is weak. Size tells how often a clone was seen (once, few, many) or the class of an expanded clone, and some rows leave it out.

>TRBJ1-6|-|-|TRBV5-4
TGTGCCAGCAGCTTGAACAGGGTTTCACCCCTCCACTTT
CASSLNRVSPLHF
>TRBJ1-5|-|-|TRBV30
TGTGCCTGGAGGGACTGGAAAATCAATCAGCCCCAGCATTTT
CAWRDWKINQPQHF
>TRBJ2-5|-|once|TRBV15
TGTGCCACCAGCAGAGCAGGAGAGACCCAGTACTTC
CATSRAGETQYF
>TRBJ1-1|-|-|TRBV6-5
TGTGCCAGCAGTCCCTCGTCGGGGAACACTGAAGCTTTCTTT
CASSPSSGNTEAFF
>TRBJ2-1|TRBD1|-|TRBV11-3
TGTGCCAGCAGCCAAGGACAGGGAACTGACAATGAGCAGTTCTTC
CASSQGQGTDNEQFF
>TRBJ2-7|TRBD2|-|TRBV27
TGTGCCAGCAGTTTATCGGTAGCGGGAGGGTTCTACGAGCAGTACTTC
CASSLSVAGGFYEQYF
>TRBJ2-7|-|few|TRBV12-5
TGTGCTAGTGGTTTGGTACAGGAGCAGTACTTC
CASGLVQEQYF
>TRBJ2-5|-|-|TRBV6-5
TGTGCCAGCAGCTCTAGGGAGACCCAGTACTTC
CASSSRETQYF
>TRBJ1-2|-|-|TRBV11-2
TGTGCCAGCAGCTTGCAAGATAGCTATGGCTACACCTTC
CASSLQDSYGYTF
>TRBJ1-6|TRBD1|-|TRBV5-5
TGTGCCAGCAGCTTGGGACAGGGGGCGCGAAATTCACCCCTCCACTTT
CASSLGQGARNSPLHF
>TRBJ2-7|TRBD2|-|TRBV10-2
TGCGCCAGCCATACTAGCGGGGGGGTCGACGAGCAGTACTTC
CASHTSGGVDEQYF
>TRBJ2-1|-|few|TRBV5-1
TGCGCCAGCAGCTCGGAGGCGGGACAGAGTGGATTCTACAATGAGCAGTTCTTC
CASSSEAGQSGFYNEQFF
>TRBJ1-4|TRBD1|-|TRBV7-2
TGTGCCAGCAGCCCTAGGGACAGGGCAACTAATGAAAAACTGTTTTTT
CASSPRDRATNEKLFF
>TRBJ2-1|TRBD2|-|TRBV2
TGTGCCAGCAGCGAGGGGAGGGGCTACAATGAGCAGTTCTTC
CASSEGRGYNEQFF
>TRBJ2-5|TRBD1|-|TRBV11-3
TGTGCCAGCAGCTTACAGGGGGCAGAGACCCAGTACTTC
CASSLQGAETQYF
>TRBJ1-2|-|-|TRBV28
TGTGCCAGCAGTTTTTTATCGGGATTAGGAGTGGGAGGAGTTGGCTACACCTTC
CASSFLSGLGVGGVGYTF
>TRBJ2-3|-|-|TRBV2
TGTGCCAGCAGTGAGGGTGGGGGGGCCCCCACAGATACGCAGTATTTT
CASSEGGGAPTDTQYF
>TRBJ2-7|-|-|TRBV6-5
TGTGCCAGCAGGGATGTATCAGGGGACGAGCAGTACTTC
CASRDVSGDEQYF